The sequence of this TCR beta chain was determined in a study of T cell responses to AZD1222 COVID-19 vaccine. Study-level information: Second-dose schedules of about 4 or about 12 weeks were combined. Study observations and caveats: Vaccination with two AZD1222 doses was followed by a rise in Spike-specific TCR breadth and depth.

Germline CDR1 and CDR2: SEHNR and FQNEAQ (reference sequence). V lost 5 bases to trimming and J lost 5 bases, with 9 bases between them. The CDR3 totals 12 residues. Measured with immunoSEQ multiplex PCR; TCRdb has only the in-frame clones, and not every one. The table shows roughly 120,000 clones, with about nine tenths occurring only once. On this clone itself: Its antigen is as yet unknown.

The rearrangement joins TRBV7-9 to TRBJ2-5; D unresolved. The sequences come from peripheral blood, collected on day 0 of AZD1222 vaccination. This sequence originates from an adult in good health. This CDR3 is CASSPDQETQYF. CDR3 nucleotides: TGTGCCAGCAGCCCGGATCAGGAGACCCAGTACTTC.